This is a list of T cell receptor beta chains from one sample in a study of blood T cell repertoires in COVID-19. TCRdb's table, derived via immunoSEQ multiplex PCR, lists solely in-frame clones and lacks some. The repertoire holds about 240,000 clones, 82% seen once, with 9.5% to 15% in the top ten. Sequencing used peripheral blood. The receptors were sampled from a woman aged 55-69 years with active or convalescent COVID-19. Each CDR3 is given with its conserved first and last residue. Each record gives: J gene, D gene, CDR3 length, clone size, V gene, CDR3 DNA, CDR3 protein. D genes are given only for firm matches. Some rows mark clone size as missing; the rest say once, few, many or name a class of expanded clone.

J gene: TRBJ2-5
D gene: TRBD2
CDR3 length: 16
clone size: NA
V gene: TRBV2
CDR3 DNA: TGTGCCAGCAGCCAGGGACTAGCGGGGGGCCAAGAGACCCAGTACTTC
CDR3 protein: CASSQGLAGGQETQYF

J gene: TRBJ1-2
D gene: NA
CDR3 length: 14
clone size: NA
V gene: TRBV6-5
CDR3 DNA: TGTGCCAGCAGTTACGAAACAGGGCGCTATGGCTACACCTTC
CDR3 protein: CASSYETGRYGYTF

J gene: TRBJ1-6
D gene: NA
CDR3 length: 17
clone size: NA
V gene: TRBV5-5
CDR3 DNA: TGTGCCAGCAGCTTCCGACTGATCAGCTCCTATAATTCACCCCTCCACTTT
CDR3 protein: CASSFRLISSYNSPLHF

J gene: TRBJ1-1
D gene: TRBD1
CDR3 length: 13
clone size: few
V gene: TRBV29-1
CDR3 DNA: TGCAGCGTTGAGGACAGGGGTGGCACTGAAGCTTTCTTT
CDR3 protein: CSVEDRGGTEAFF

J gene: TRBJ2-1
D gene: NA
CDR3 length: 16
clone size: many
V gene: TRBV4-1
CDR3 DNA: TGCGCCAGCAGCCAAGTCGACTTAGTCTCCTACAATGAGCAGTTCTTC
CDR3 protein: CASSQVDLVSYNEQFF

J gene: TRBJ2-3
D gene: NA
CDR3 length: 14
clone size: NA
V gene: TRBV9
CDR3 DNA: TGTGCCAGCGTGAAAGGGGGGGGCACAGATACGCAGTATTTT
CDR3 protein: CASVKGGGTDTQYF

J gene: TRBJ2-1
D gene: TRBD2
CDR3 length: 14
clone size: NA
V gene: TRBV25-1
CDR3 DNA: TGTGCCAGCAGTGACGAGCGGGGGGGCCTCAAGCAGTTCTTC
CDR3 protein: CASSDERGGLKQFF

J gene: TRBJ2-3
D gene: NA
CDR3 length: 14
clone size: NA
V gene: TRBV7-2
CDR3 DNA: TGTGCCAGCAGCTTAGACTATTCGAGGGATACGCAGTATTTT
CDR3 protein: CASSLDYSRDTQYF

J gene: TRBJ2-7
D gene: NA
CDR3 length: 13
clone size: NA
V gene: TRBV27
CDR3 DNA: TGTGCCAGCAGGCTGCGGGCCGGATACGAGCAGTACTTC
CDR3 protein: CASRLRAGYEQYF

J gene: TRBJ1-5
D gene: NA
CDR3 length: 15
clone size: NA
V gene: TRBV6-6
CDR3 DNA: TGTGCCAGCAGTTACTCGTACGAGGGCGCACAGCCCCAGCATTTT
CDR3 protein: CASSYSYEGAQPQHF

J gene: TRBJ1-2
D gene: TRBD1
CDR3 length: 16
clone size: NA
V gene: TRBV7-3
CDR3 DNA: TGTGCCAGCAGCCCAAACACCGGGACAGCCAACTATGGCTACACCTTC
CDR3 protein: CASSPNTGTANYGYTF

J gene: TRBJ1-2
D gene: TRBD1
CDR3 length: 15
clone size: NA
V gene: TRBV10-2
CDR3 DNA: TGCGCCAGCAGACCCGGGACAGGGGGGAACTATGGCTACACCTTC
CDR3 protein: CASRPGTGGNYGYTF

J gene: TRBJ2-2
D gene: TRBD1
CDR3 length: 14
clone size: NA
V gene: TRBV6-6
CDR3 DNA: TGTGCCAGCAGTTACGACAGGGGTGCCGGGGAGCTGTTTTTT
CDR3 protein: CASSYDRGAGELFF

J gene: TRBJ1-1
D gene: NA
CDR3 length: 14
clone size: NA
V gene: TRBV7-6
CDR3 DNA: TGTGCCAGCAGCTTAGGGGGGGAGAACACTGAAGCTTTCTTT
CDR3 protein: CASSLGGENTEAFF

J gene: TRBJ1-6
D gene: TRBD1
CDR3 length: 16
clone size: NA
V gene: TRBV7-8
CDR3 DNA: TGTGCCAGCAGCCCACGACAGGGTGTGCGGAATTCACCCCTCCACTTT
CDR3 protein: CASSPRQGVRNSPLHF

J gene: TRBJ2-3
D gene: TRBD2
CDR3 length: 16
clone size: NA
V gene: TRBV6-5
CDR3 DNA: TGTGCCAGCAGTTACACGGGGAGCGGGGGGGTTCAAACGCAGTATTTT
CDR3 protein: CASSYTGSGGVQTQYF

J gene: TRBJ1-4
D gene: NA
CDR3 length: 12
clone size: NA
V gene: TRBV30
CDR3 DNA: TGTGCCTGGAGCAGACAAGGCGAAAAACTGTTTTTT
CDR3 protein: CAWSRQGEKLFF

J gene: TRBJ1-5
D gene: NA
CDR3 length: 14
clone size: NA
V gene: TRBV12-5
CDR3 DNA: TGTGCTAGTGGTTTGTATGTTAGCAATCAGCCCCAGCATTTT
CDR3 protein: CASGLYVSNQPQHF

J gene: TRBJ2-5
D gene: TRBD2
CDR3 length: 15
clone size: NA
V gene: TRBV4-1
CDR3 DNA: TGCGCCAGCAGCCATGGGACTAGCGGGACGGAGACCCAGTACTTC
CDR3 protein: CASSHGTSGTETQYF

J gene: TRBJ2-1
D gene: TRBD2
CDR3 length: 15
clone size: NA
V gene: TRBV7-2
CDR3 DNA: TGTGCCAGCAGCCGCCTACTAGCGGGAGCCAATGAGCAGTTCTTC
CDR3 protein: CASSRLLAGANEQFF

J gene: TRBJ2-5
D gene: TRBD2
CDR3 length: 15
clone size: few
V gene: TRBV9
CDR3 DNA: TGTGCCAGCAGCGTAGACGCGGGGGTGCAAGAGACCCAGTACTTC
CDR3 protein: CASSVDAGVQETQYF

J gene: TRBJ2-5
D gene: NA
CDR3 length: 14
clone size: NA
V gene: TRBV7-2
CDR3 DNA: TGTGCCAGCAGCTATAGCTCTGGGGGGGAGACCCAGTACTTC
CDR3 protein: CASSYSSGGETQYF

J gene: TRBJ1-3
D gene: NA
CDR3 length: 13
clone size: few
V gene: TRBV12-3/TRBV12-4
CDR3 DNA: TGTGCCAGCAGTTCCGGGACAGGAAACACCATATATTTT
CDR3 protein: CASSSGTGNTIYF

J gene: TRBJ1-3
D gene: NA
CDR3 length: 14
clone size: NA
V gene: TRBV6-2/TRBV6-3
CDR3 DNA: TGTGCCAGCAGTGCCCGGGACTCGGTGGGCACCATATATTTT
CDR3 protein: CASSARDSVGTIYF

J gene: TRBJ2-1
D gene: TRBD2
CDR3 length: 18
clone size: NA
V gene: TRBV6-2/TRBV6-3
CDR3 DNA: TGTGCCAGCAGTAAACGGACTAGCGGGGGGGCTTTGGCCAATGAGCAGTTCTTC
CDR3 protein: CASSKRTSGGALANEQFF

J gene: TRBJ1-1
D gene: TRBD1
CDR3 length: 15
clone size: NA
V gene: TRBV27
CDR3 DNA: TGTGCCAGCAGTTTATTTCCAGGGGGCTCCCCTGAAGCTTTCTTT
CDR3 protein: CASSLFPGGSPEAFF

J gene: TRBJ2-3
D gene: NA
CDR3 length: 14
clone size: NA
V gene: TRBV19
CDR3 DNA: TGTGCCAGCTCAACAGGGCTTCACACAGATACGCAGTATTTT
CDR3 protein: CASSTGLHTDTQYF

J gene: TRBJ1-6
D gene: TRBD1
CDR3 length: 16
clone size: NA
V gene: TRBV10-1
CDR3 DNA: TGCGCCAGCAACCCTGGACAGGCCTCATGGGAAAGGCCCCTCCACTTT
CDR3 protein: CASNPGQASWERPLHF